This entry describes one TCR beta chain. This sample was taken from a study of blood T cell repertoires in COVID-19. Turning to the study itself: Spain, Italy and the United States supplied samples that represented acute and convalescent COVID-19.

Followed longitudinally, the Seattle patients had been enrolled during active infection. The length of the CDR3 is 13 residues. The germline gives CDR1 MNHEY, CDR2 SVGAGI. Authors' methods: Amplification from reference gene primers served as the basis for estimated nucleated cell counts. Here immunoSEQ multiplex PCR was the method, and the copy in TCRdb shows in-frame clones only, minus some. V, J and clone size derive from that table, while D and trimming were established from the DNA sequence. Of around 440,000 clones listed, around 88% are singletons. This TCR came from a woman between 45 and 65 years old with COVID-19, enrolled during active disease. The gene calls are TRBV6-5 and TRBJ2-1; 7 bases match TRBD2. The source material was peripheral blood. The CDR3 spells CSLGGEFYNEQFF. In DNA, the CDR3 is TGTTCCCTGGGGGGGGAGTTCTACAATGAGCAGTTCTTC.